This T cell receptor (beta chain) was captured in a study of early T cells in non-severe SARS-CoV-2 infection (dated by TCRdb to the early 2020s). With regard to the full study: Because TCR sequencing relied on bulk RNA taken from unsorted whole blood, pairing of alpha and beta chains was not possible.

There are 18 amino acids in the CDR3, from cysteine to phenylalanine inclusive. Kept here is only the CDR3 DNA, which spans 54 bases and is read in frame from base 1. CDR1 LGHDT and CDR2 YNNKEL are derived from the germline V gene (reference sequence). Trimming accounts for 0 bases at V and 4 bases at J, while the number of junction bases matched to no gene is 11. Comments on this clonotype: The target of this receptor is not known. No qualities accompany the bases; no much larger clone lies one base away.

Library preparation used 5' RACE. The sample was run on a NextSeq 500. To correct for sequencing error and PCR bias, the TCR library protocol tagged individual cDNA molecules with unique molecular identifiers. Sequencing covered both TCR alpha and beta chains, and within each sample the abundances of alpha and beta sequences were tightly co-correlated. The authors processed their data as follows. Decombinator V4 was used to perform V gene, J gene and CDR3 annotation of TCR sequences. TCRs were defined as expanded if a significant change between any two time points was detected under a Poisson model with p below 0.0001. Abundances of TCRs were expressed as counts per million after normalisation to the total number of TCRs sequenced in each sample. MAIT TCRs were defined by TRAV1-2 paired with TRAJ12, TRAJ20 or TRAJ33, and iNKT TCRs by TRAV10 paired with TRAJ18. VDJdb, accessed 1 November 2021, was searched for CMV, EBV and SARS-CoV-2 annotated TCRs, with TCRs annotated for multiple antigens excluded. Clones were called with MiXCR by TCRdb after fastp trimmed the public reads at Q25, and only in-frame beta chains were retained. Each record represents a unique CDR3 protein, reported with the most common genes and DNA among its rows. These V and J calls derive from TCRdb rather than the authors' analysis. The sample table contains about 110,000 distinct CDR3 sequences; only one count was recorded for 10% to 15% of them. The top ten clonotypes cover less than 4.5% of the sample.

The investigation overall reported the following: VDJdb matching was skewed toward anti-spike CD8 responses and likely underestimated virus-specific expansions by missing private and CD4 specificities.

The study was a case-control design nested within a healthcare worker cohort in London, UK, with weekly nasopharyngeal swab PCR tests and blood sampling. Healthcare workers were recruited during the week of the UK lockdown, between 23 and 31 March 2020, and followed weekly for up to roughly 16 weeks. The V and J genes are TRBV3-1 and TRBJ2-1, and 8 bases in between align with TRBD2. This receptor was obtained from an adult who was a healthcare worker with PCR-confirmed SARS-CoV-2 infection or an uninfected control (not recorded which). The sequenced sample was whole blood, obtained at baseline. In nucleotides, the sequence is TGTGCCAGCAGCCAAGAGACGGGGGGGCGCGACGTGTACAATGAGCAGTTCTTC. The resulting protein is CASSQETGGRDVYNEQFF.